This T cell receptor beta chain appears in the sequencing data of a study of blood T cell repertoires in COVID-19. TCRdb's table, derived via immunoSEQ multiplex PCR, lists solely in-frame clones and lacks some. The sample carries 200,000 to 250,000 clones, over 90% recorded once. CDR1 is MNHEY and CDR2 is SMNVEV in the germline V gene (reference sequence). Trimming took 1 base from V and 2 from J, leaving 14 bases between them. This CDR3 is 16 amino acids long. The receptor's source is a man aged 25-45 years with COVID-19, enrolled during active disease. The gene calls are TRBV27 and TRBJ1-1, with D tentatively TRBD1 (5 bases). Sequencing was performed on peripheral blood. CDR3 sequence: CASSLFLGGVNTEAFF. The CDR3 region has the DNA TGTGCCAGCAGTTTATTTCTTGGAGGGGTAAACACTGAAGCTTTCTTT.